These 30 T cell receptor beta chains originate from one sample sequenced in a study of tumor-infiltrating lymphocytes in primary liver carcinoma (dated 2017 in TCRdb). TCRdb records Illumina HiSeq 2500 as the sequencer. Starting from 450 to 500 ng total RNA, TCRbeta-specific cDNA was produced by reverse transcription with a constant-region primer and ProtoScript II reverse transcriptase. Construction of the TCRbeta libraries relied on three nested rounds of multiplex PCR, following a slightly modified ARM-PCR procedure. Multiplex TRBV1-TRBV30 forward primers and a Cbeta reverse primer were used in the first two PCR rounds, each of which was run for approximately 10 cycles. The public reads were run again by TCRdb, first through fastp at Q25 and then through MiXCR, and only productive beta chains were kept. Each entry merges the rows of one CDR3 protein and shows their most common DNA and genes. Counted in this sample were approximately 320,000 distinct CDR3 sequences; around three fifths of them appeared once. 17% of the sample is taken by the ten largest.

Blood RNA was extracted from unsorted whole blood using TRIzol reagent, and germline DNA was obtained with the DNeasy Blood & Tissue kit. The sequenced material came from peripheral blood. The receptors originated from a woman in her 30s with primary liver carcinoma and hepatitis B virus infection.

On this clonotype itself: This sequence may be a read error, since a much larger clone differs from it by one base. V usage is TRBV4-3 and J usage is TRBJ2-7; D is ambiguous. This CDR3 has 14 amino acids. Germline CDR1 and CDR2: LGHNA and YSLEER. Trimming took 0 bases from V and 4 from J, leaving 10 bases between them. The CDR3 bases are TGCGCCAGCAGCCAAGACATAGGGAATTACGAGCAGTACTTC. Protein sequence: CASSQDIGNYEQYF.

This clonotype occurred many times. The chain couples TRBV11-2 to TRBJ1-3; D perhaps matches TRBD1 (5 bases). This CDR3 contains 15 residues. Germline V gives CDR1 SGHAT, CDR2 FQNNGV. Trimming removed 5 bases from V and 0 bases from J, with 11 bases in between. The CDR3 region has the DNA TGTGCCAGCAGCCGAACAGGAGACTCTGGAAACACCATATATTTT. Its protein is CASSRTGDSGNTIYF.

This clonotype was seen a handful of times. This chain links TRBV20-1 with TRBJ1-2, with D perhaps matching TRBD1 (5 bases). The ends were cut back, 6 bases at V and 2 bases at J, with 19 bases in the middle. Looked up from germline, CDR1 is DFQATT and CDR2 is SNEGSKA (reference sequence). The CDR3 sequence is 15 residues long. The DNA for the CDR3 is TGCAGTGCGGCCGTTGTCGGGGGGGTAAACTATGGCTACACCTTC. Translated, it gives CSAAVVGGVNYGYTF.

The chain combines TRBV7-9 with TRBJ2-3; TRBD1 matches at 7 bases. CDR1 SEHNR and CDR2 FQNEAQ come from the germline V gene (reference sequence). CDR3 length: 16 amino acids. Trimming took 5 bases from V and 3 from J; bases not matched to a gene: 11. In DNA, the CDR3 is TGTGCCAGCAGCCCACGCACAGGGGTAAGAACAGATACGCAGTATTTT. Translating it yields CASSPRTGVRTDTQYF.

Notes on this clonotype: This may come from a read error, since a much larger clone is one base off. The rearrangement uses TRBV4-1 and TRBJ1-1; D call uncertain. CDR3 length: 13 residues. CDR1 and CDR2 from the germline V gene are MGHRA and YSYEKL. The CDR3 loop reads CANSHLGNTEAFF. CDR3 coding DNA: TGCGCCAACAGCCATTTAGGGAACACTGAAGCTTTCTTT.

The genes are TRBV7-9 and TRBJ1-1; maybe TRBD1 (6 bases). Per germline, CDR1 SEHNR and CDR2 FQNEAQ (reference sequence). The length of the CDR3 is 14 residues. V was trimmed by 5 bases and J by 1 base, leaving 11 bases between them. The CDR3, as DNA: TGTGCCAGCAGCCCCCGGGGGGCGAACACTGAAGCTTTCTTT. Translated: CASSPRGANTEAFF.

This clonotype was recorded at least ten times. The chain links TRBV6-2 or TRBV6-3 to TRBJ2-7; the match to TRBD2 covers 13 bases. Trimming took 6 bases from V and 1 from J; bases not matched to a gene: 0. The CDR3 has 14 amino acids. CDR1 and CDR2 (germline): MNHEY, SVGEGT. The CDR3: CASRGLAGSYEQYF. The CDR3 DNA is TGTGCCAGCAGGGGACTAGCGGGATCCTACGAGCAGTACTTC.

On this clonotype: The junction differs from germline at one of its ends, possibly a read error. This chain uses TRBV12-3 or TRBV12-4 with TRBJ2-7, with D uncertain. The CDR3 extends over 12 amino acids. The CDR3 DNA sequence: TGTGCCAGCAGTTTGGGGAAGAGCGTCTTAATCTTC. Amino acids: CASSLGKSVLIF.

Comments on this clonotype: Germline is not matched at one junction end, which may reflect a read error. The chain uses TRBV7-9 and TRBJ2-7; 8 bases map to TRBD2. The CDR3 has 16 amino acids. The germline V gene encodes CDR1 SEHNR and CDR2 FQNEAQ (reference sequence). The CDR3 protein is CASSLGFGTSRYEQYF. Here the CDR3 DNA reads TGTGCCAGCAGCTTAGGTTTTGGGACTAGTCGCTACGAGCAATATTTC. The full variable domain, completed using reference TRBV7-9 and TRBJ2-7, is DTGVSQNPRHKITKRGQNVTFRCDPISEHNRLYWYRQTLGQGPEFLTYFQNEAQLEKSRLLSDRFSAERPKGSFSTLEIQRTEQGDSAMYLCASSLGFGTSRYEQYFGPGTRLTVT.

In this sample, this clonotype turned up a few times. The rearrangement links TRBV28 to TRBJ2-7; maybe TRBD1 (6 bases). The germline V and J ends were trimmed by 6 bases and 2 bases, with 8 bases remaining between them. CDR1 is MDHEN, CDR2 SYDVKM, per germline. The CDR3 has 12 amino acids. The CDR3: CASRDSPYEQYF. The CDR3 region has the DNA TGTGCCAGCAGGGACAGCCCCTACGAGCAGTACTTC.

This clonotype showed up many times. The chain combines TRBV4-1 with TRBJ2-5, with D hard to call. The CDR3 is made up of 15 amino acids. V was shortened by 0 bases and J by 1 base, with 9 bases between the two germline ends. Germline assignment: CDR1 MGHRA and CDR2 YSYEKL. The DNA of the CDR3 is TGCGCCAGCAGCCAAGACGTCTTACTCCAAGAGACCCAGTACTTC. Its translation: CASSQDVLLQETQYF.

Comments on this clonotype: At one end, the junction sequence differs from germline, possibly due to a read error. The rearrangement uses TRBV4-1 and TRBJ2-2; D perhaps matches TRBD1 (6 bases). Germline CDR1 MGHRA, CDR2 YSYEKL. This CDR3 has 16 residues. The DNA of the CDR3 is TGCACCAGCAGCCAAGAGGGCAGGGGCTCGATCAGGGAGCTGTTTTTT. Its translation: CTSSQEGRGSIRELFF.

The CDR3 DNA reads as TGTGCCAGCAGTTTCCAACTTAAACTAGCGGGAGCGAGAGATACGCAGTATTTT. This gives the protein CASSFQLKLAGARDTQYF. This chain joins TRBV28 and TRBJ2-3; 11 bases fit TRBD2. J was trimmed by 5 bases and V by 3 bases; bases with no gene match: 13. The length of the CDR3 is 18 residues. Germline V gives CDR1 MDHEN, CDR2 SYDVKM.

This clonotype was found many times. The CDR3 loop is CASSSPFSGANVLTF. The CDR3 DNA is TGTGCCAGCAGCTCCCCCTTCTCTGGGGCCAACGTCCTGACTTTC. The chain has TRBV11-2 and TRBJ2-6; D is ambiguous. The CDR3 covers 15 residues. Trimming took 4 bases from V and 0 from J, leaving 7 bases between them. CDR1 and CDR2 from the germline V gene are SGHAT and FQNNGV.

A remark on this clonotype: Mismatch with germline at one junction end may stem from a read error. V is TRBV6-6 and J is TRBJ2-1; 12 nucleotides agree with TRBD2. Per the germline V gene, CDR1 is MNHNY and CDR2 is SVGAGI (reference sequence). The CDR3 runs to 16 residues. This chain's CDR3 is CVSRTSSGLAGNEQFF. CDR3 sequence (DNA): TGTGTCAGCAGGACGAGTTCGGGACTAGCGGGCAATGAGCAGTTCTTC.

There are a few counts of this clonotype. V is TRBV10-3 and J is TRBJ2-7; no reliable D call. The V and J ends lost 0 bases and 1 base respectively, with 7 bases between them. CDR1 is ENHRY, CDR2 SYGVKD, per germline. The CDR3 is 14 amino acids. CDR3 in amino acids: CAISESTHSYEQYF. DNA of the CDR3: TGTGCCATCAGTGAGTCGACACATTCCTACGAGCAGTACTTC.

Concerning this clonotype itself: Here the CDR3 omits its conserved ending phenylalanine or tryptophan, so a read error is the likely source. The J gene is TRBJ2-3, the V gene TRBV29-1; D unclear. V lost 4 bases and J 2 bases, leaving 10 bases between the germline ends. CDR3 length: 13 amino acids. Germline values: CDR1 SQVTM, CDR2 ANQGSEA. For the CDR3, the DNA is TGCAGCGTTGCACAGCATCCCACAGATACGCAGTATCTT. It translates to CSVAQHPTDTQYL.

This clonotype was detected only a few times. This chain joins TRBV6-4 and TRBJ2-5; 12 nucleotides align to TRBD2. CDR3 size: 15 residues. Germline V gene data show CDR1 as MRHNA and CDR2 as SNTAGT. With V trimmed by 3 bases and J by 5 bases, 4 bases remained unmatched. The CDR3 DNA reads as TGTGCCAGCAGTGAATTCGGACTAGCGGGGGAGACCCAGTACTTC. Its translation: CASSEFGLAGETQYF.

About this clonotype: A much larger clone sits a single nucleotide away, making a read error possible. The rearrangement joins TRBV6-1 to TRBJ1-2; D ambiguous. This CDR3 region has 14 residues. The V gene's germline CDR1 is MNHNS and CDR2 SASEGT. CDR3 amino acids: CANSEALRLSGYTF. The CDR3 nucleotides are TGTGCCAACAGTGAAGCGCTTCGGTTGTCTGGCTACACCTTC.

This clonotype has only one observation. This may stem from a read error, because a much larger clone lies one nucleotide away. Because it lacks the conserved phenylalanine or tryptophan at the end, this CDR3 is likely a read error. The CDR3 sequence: CASSEAKGFSEAFL. The CDR3 nucleotides are TGTGCCAGCAGTGAAGCGAAGGGATTTTCTGAAGCTTTCTTG. The V and J genes are TRBV6-1 and TRBJ1-1, with D uncertain. The CDR3 is 14 residues long. CDR1 MNHNS and CDR2 SASEGT come from the germline V gene. The V gene lost 0 bases and the J gene lost 6 bases, with 11 bases spanning the gap.

There are many counts of this clonotype. The chain employs TRBV4-2 and TRBJ2-7; no clear D gene. This CDR3 is 13 amino acids long. Germline V gives CDR1 LGHNA, CDR2 YNFKEQ. V shed 0 bases and J shed 6 bases, with 9 bases lying between them. Here the CDR3 DNA reads TGTGCCAGCAGCCAAGACTCTAGAAGCGAGCAGTACTTC. It specifies CASSQDSRSEQYF.

The chain recombines TRBV28 with TRBJ2-3, with D unresolved. The germline gives CDR1 MDHEN, CDR2 SYDVKM. The CDR3 has 14 residues. Trimming took off 2 bases at V and 4 bases at J, with 10 bases between the two ends. CDR3 loop: CASSLVVTSDTQYF. Here the CDR3 DNA reads TGTGCCAGCAGTTTAGTTGTCACGTCAGATACGCAGTATTTT. The full variable domain, in which reference TRBV28 and TRBJ2-3 provide the parts outside the CDR3, is DVKVTQSSRYLVKRTGEKVFLECVQDMDHENMFWYRQDPGLGLRLIYFSYDVKMKEKGDIPEGYSVSREKKERFSLILESASTNQTSMYLCASSLVVTSDTQYFGPGTRLTVL.

In the case of this clonotype: The conserved closing phenylalanine or tryptophan is absent in this CDR3, likely reflecting a read error. The chain combines TRBV11-2 with TRBJ2-2; the D is unclear. Trimming left V 8 bases short and J 3 bases short, with 7 bases between. Germline lookup yields CDR1 SGHAT and CDR2 FQNNGV. CDR3 length: 12 residues. CDR3 nucleotides: TGTGCCAGCCAACTGGACACCGGGGAGCTGTTTTGT. It yields the protein CASQLDTGELFC.

This clonotype was found many times. The genes are TRBV29-1 and TRBJ2-5; the D is unclear. The germline gives CDR1 SQVTM, CDR2 ANQGSEA. CDR3 length equals 13 residues. V was trimmed by 4 bases and J by 5 bases, leaving 14 bases between them. CDR3 DNA sequence: TGCAGCGTTGTTATTCCGCCGTGGGAGACCCAGTACTTC. The encoded protein is CSVVIPPWETQYF.

The chain carries TRBV14 and TRBJ2-7; D remains ambiguous. The CDR3 extends over 15 amino acids. V shed 3 bases and J shed 3 bases, with 15 bases lying between them. CDR1 and CDR2 from the germline V gene are SGHDN and FVKESK. This CDR3 is CASSQLERVIYEQYF. The CDR3 DNA is TGTGCCAGCAGCCAGCTGGAGAGAGTTATCTACGAGCAGTACTTC.

This sequence joins TRBV29-1 and TRBJ2-3; 7 bases are a match to TRBD1. Trimming cost V 8 bases and J 9 bases; bases outside gene matches: 5. The germline V gene has CDR1 SQVTM and CDR2 ANQGSEA. The CDR3 loop spans 10 amino acids. This chain's CDR3 is CSITTGTQYF. In DNA form, the CDR3 reads TGCAGCATCACGACAGGGACGCAGTATTTT.

CDR3 nucleotides: TGTGCCAGCAGCTACCAGGGTGGCAGCTACGAGCAGTACTTC. This codes for CASSYQGGSYEQYF. The chain recombines TRBV12-3 or TRBV12-4 with TRBJ2-7, with D perhaps TRBD1 (5 bases). The CDR3 runs 14 residues. Trimming removed 6 bases at V and 3 bases at J, with 15 bases between.

The rearrangement uses TRBV6-1 and TRBJ2-4; no reliable D call. Germline-derived CDR1 and CDR2 are MNHNS and SASEGT. This CDR3 has 15 residues. Trimming left V 8 bases short and J 2 bases short, with 16 bases between. This CDR3 is CASAQGYTTKNIQYF. In nucleotides, the CDR3 is TGTGCCAGCGCCCAAGGATACACAACCAAAAACATTCAGTACTTC.

For this clonotype: Given a much more abundant clone one base away, this may be a read error. The rearrangement uses TRBV11-3 and TRBJ2-7; D gene ambiguous. CDR3 length: 13 amino acids. Germline loops: CDR1 SGHNT, CDR2 YENEEA. CDR3 sequence reads: CASSCPPSHEQYF. The CDR3 nucleotides read TGTGCCAGCAGCTGCCCTCCCTCCCACGAGCAGTACTTC.

The J gene is TRBJ1-1, the V gene TRBV11-1; 7 bases are a match to TRBD1. With 5 bases clipped from V and 14 bases from J, the junction kept 17 bases outside the gene matches. Per germline, CDR1 SGHAT and CDR2 FQDESV (reference sequence). The CDR3 loop spans 14 amino acids. In DNA, the CDR3 is TGTGCCAGCAGCCACAGGGGCGCTTGGTCTGATGCCTTCTTT. Translation: CASSHRGAWSDAFF.